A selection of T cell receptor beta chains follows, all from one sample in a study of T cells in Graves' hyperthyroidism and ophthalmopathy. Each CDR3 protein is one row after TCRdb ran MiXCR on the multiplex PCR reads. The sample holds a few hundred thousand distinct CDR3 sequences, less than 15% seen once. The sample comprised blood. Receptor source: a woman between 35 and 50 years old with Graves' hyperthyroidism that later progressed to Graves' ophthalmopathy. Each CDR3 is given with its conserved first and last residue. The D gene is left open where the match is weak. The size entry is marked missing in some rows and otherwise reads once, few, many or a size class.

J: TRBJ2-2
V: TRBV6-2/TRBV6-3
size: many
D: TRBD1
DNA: TGTGCCAGCAGCCGACCGACAGGGATCGGCACCGGGGAGCTGTTTTTT
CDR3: CASSRPTGIGTGELFF

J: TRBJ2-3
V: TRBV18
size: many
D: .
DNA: TGTGCCAGCTCACCGGGATCGACAGATACGCAGTATTTT
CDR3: CASSPGSTDTQYF

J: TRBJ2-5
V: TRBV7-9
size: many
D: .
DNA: TGTGCCAGCAGCTTAGCGGGCCCGGAGGCCCAGTACTTC
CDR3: CASSLAGPEAQYF

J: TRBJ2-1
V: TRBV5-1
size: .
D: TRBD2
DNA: TGCGCCAGCAGCTTAAGCGGGAGTACCAACAATGAGCAGTTCTTC
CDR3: CASSLSGSTNNEQFF

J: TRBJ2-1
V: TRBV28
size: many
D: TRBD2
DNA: TGTGCCAGCAGTCTCTACCCACTAGCGGGATTTTACAATGAGCAGTTCTTC
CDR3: CASSLYPLAGFYNEQFF

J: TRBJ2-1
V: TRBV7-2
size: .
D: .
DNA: TGTGCCAGCCATAGGTCGAGAGAGCAGTTCTTC
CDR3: CASHRSREQFF

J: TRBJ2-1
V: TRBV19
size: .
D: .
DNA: TGTGCCAGAAGTATTGTTGGGAATGAGCAGTTCTTC
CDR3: CARSIVGNEQFF

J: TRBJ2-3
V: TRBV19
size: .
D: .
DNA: TGTGCCAGTAGTATCGGTCGCCACAGGGGGGGCTTGACAGATACGCAGTATTTT
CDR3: CASSIGRHRGGLTDTQYF

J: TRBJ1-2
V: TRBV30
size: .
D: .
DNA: TGTGCCTGGAGCCTTTACATCGGCTATGGCTACACCTTC
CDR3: CAWSLYIGYGYTF

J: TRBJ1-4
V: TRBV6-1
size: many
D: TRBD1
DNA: TGTGCCAGCAGCACTAGGGGGCGGCTTAATGAAAAACTGTTTTTT
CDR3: CASSTRGRLNEKLFF